This TCR beta chain was captured by sequencing in a study of blood T cell repertoires in COVID-19. Overall study: Researchers got acute and convalescent COVID-19 samples from the United States, Italy and Spain.

Germline values: CDR1 LGHNA, CDR2 YNFKEQ. V was pared by 0 bases and J by 4 bases, with 2 bases of the junction left unmatched. The CDR3 extends over 17 amino acids. Individuals aged about 18 to 95 years were recruited from 24 US areas. Clinical history reported by participants formed the basis on which cohorts were assigned. Cohort 3 recovered donors had two negative PCRs, clearance, or symptom resolution. TCRdb's table, derived via immunoSEQ multiplex PCR, lists solely in-frame clones and lacks some. The table records 400,000 or so clones, 80% to 90% of them present only once. The receptor was isolated from a man younger than 40 who had recovered from COVID-19. Sequenced: PBMCs or T cells enriched from blood (not recorded which). The chain joins TRBV4-2 to TRBJ2-1; TRBD2 matches at 14 bases. CDR3 residues: CASSQDGTSGRYNEQFF. The CDR3 DNA sequence: TGTGCCAGCAGCCAAGATGGGACTAGCGGGAGATACAATGAGCAGTTCTTC.